The following is a T cell receptor beta chain sequence with its context. CDR1 SGHVS and CDR2 FNYEAQ come from the germline V gene. This CDR3 spans 18 amino acids. V was pared by 5 bases and J by 5 bases, with 11 bases of the junction left unmatched. This entry belongs to a study of T-cell reconstitution after alpha-beta-depleted transplantation in children. As it was prepared, the TCRbeta library received unique molecular identifiers. TCRdb reprocessed the PCR reads via MiXCR and lists one record per CDR3 protein. The top ten hold 12% to 15% of the sample, which has around 500,000 distinct CDR3 sequences, under 30% seen once.

Sequenced material: PBMCs, mostly from graft donor cells, taken 360 days after TCRalphabeta/CD19-depleted stem cell transplant. The TCR comes from a boy under two years old who had a stem cell transplant for acute myeloid leukemia, so the T cells may come from the graft donor. The chain has TRBV7-6 and TRBJ2-2; 13 nucleotides match TRBD2. CDR3 in DNA: TGTGCCAGCAGCGGACCGGGACTAGCGGGGTCGCGGACCGGGGAGCTGTTTTTT. Translation: CASSGPGLAGSRTGELFF.